The following is a T cell receptor (beta chain) sequence with its context. The entry originates in a study of blood T cell repertoires in COVID-19. For the study at large: In each case, the material was cDNA or gDNA derived from T cells, B-cell-depleted T cells, or PBMCs.

The method was immunoSEQ multiplex PCR; TCRdb's version includes in-frame clones alone and lacks a portion of them. The sample lists about 200,000 clones; roughly nine tenths were seen once. The receptor comes from a woman aged 30 to 39 with acute COVID-19. The material sequenced was PBMCs or T cells enriched from blood (not recorded which).

CDR3 nucleotides: TGCGCCAGCAGCATGTCCGGGACAGCCTATGGCTACACCTTC. Its protein product is CASSMSGTAYGYTF. The chain links TRBV5-1 to TRBJ1-2; the match to TRBD1 covers 7 bases. Germline V gene data show CDR1 as SGHRS and CDR2 as YFSETQ. The length of the CDR3 is 14 residues. V was pared by 4 bases and J by 4 bases, with 7 bases of the junction left unmatched.